This T cell receptor beta chain was identified during a study of cytomegalovirus exposure and HLA in healthy donors. PCR amplification relied on 60 Vbeta primers (plus 13 Jbeta primers). The data were produced by immunoSEQ multiplex PCR, yet TCRdb's version contains in-frame clones alone and is incomplete. Found here are approximately 150,000 clones, roughly four fifths of them singletons; the top ten hold less than 2%. V lost 3 bases and J 0 bases, leaving 8 bases between the germline ends. Germline values: CDR1 SEHNR, CDR2 FQNEAQ (reference sequence). The CDR3 covers 14 residues. The sample comprised PBMCs. The sequence came from a woman aged 40-49 years in good health and CMV-seronegative. This rearrangement joins TRBV7-9 to TRBJ1-2; D gene unclear. This CDR3 is CASSFEGSNYGYTF. Written as DNA, the CDR3 is TGTGCCAGCAGCTTCGAGGGATCTAACTATGGCTACACCTTC.